These 25 T cell receptor beta chains share one sample of origin, sequenced in a study of T cell responses to AZD1222 COVID-19 vaccine. The table came from immunoSEQ multiplex PCR; TCRdb's copy has only in-frame clones and leaves some out. This sample has about 110,000 clones, with roughly four fifths found just once. Sample: peripheral blood, taken on day 0 of AZD1222 vaccination. The receptor set was obtained from an adult in good health.

The CDR3 DNA sequence: TGTGCCAGCAGCTCCCCACGGGGTACCTACGAGCAGTACTTC. This gives the protein CASSSPRGTYEQYF. This rearrangement joins TRBV11-3 to TRBJ2-7, with TRBD2 as a possible D gene (5 bases). The CDR3 has 14 residues. Germline lookup yields CDR1 SGHNT and CDR2 YENEEA. Trimming stripped 4 bases from V and 2 bases from J, with 12 bases between.

This clone has just one count. Other DNA variants within this sample encode the same CDR3. The V call is TRBV5-1, the J call TRBJ2-5; perhaps D is TRBD1 or TRBD2 (6 bases each). Trimming removed 0 bases at V and 2 bases at J, with 11 bases between. Germline loops: CDR1 SGHRS, CDR2 YFSETQ. The CDR3 is 15 amino acids. The CDR3 protein is CASSLGGTPQETQYF. Written as DNA, the CDR3 is TGCGCCAGCAGCTTGGGCGGGACACCACAAGAGACCCAGTACTTC. Based on the CDR3 plus reference TRBV5-1 and TRBJ2-5, the full variable domain is KAGVTQTPRYLIKTRGQQVTLSCSPISGHRSVSWYQQTPGQGLQFLFEYFSETQRNKGNFPGRFSGRQFSNSRSEMNVSTLELGDSALYLCASSLGGTPQETQYFGPGTRLLVL.

V gene TRBV19 combines with J gene TRBJ2-3, with 15 bases matching TRBD2. This CDR3 is 16 amino acids long. Germline V gene data show CDR1 as LNHDA and CDR2 as SQIVND (reference sequence). Germline trimming cut 8 bases from V and 2 bases from J; bases unmatched to any gene: 5. The CDR3 loop is CASGGTSGRFTDTQYF. The CDR3 DNA follows: TGTGCCAGTGGAGGGACTAGCGGGAGGTTCACAGATACGCAGTATTTT.

The chain is built from TRBV5-1 and TRBJ1-1, with D uncertain. The CDR3 extends over 17 amino acids. The V end lost 4 bases, the J end lost 0 bases, and 19 bases lay between the germline ends. Per the germline V gene, CDR1 is SGHRS and CDR2 is YFSETQ. The CDR3 DNA sequence: TGCGCCAGCAGCCCCTCTTGGGTCGGGCCGATGAACACTGAAGCTTTCTTT. This translates into CASSPSWVGPMNTEAFF.

The rearrangement links TRBV29-1 to TRBJ1-3; D unresolved. The CDR3 totals 13 residues. CDR1 and CDR2 (germline): SQVTM, ANQGSEA. Trimming removed 4 bases from V and 0 bases from J, with 7 bases in between. This CDR3 is CSVAPTSGNTIYF. The CDR3 DNA reads as TGCAGCGTTGCGCCAACCTCTGGAAACACCATATATTTT.

J is TRBJ2-1 and V is TRBV4-1, with 7 bases lining up with TRBD2. Germline loops: CDR1 MGHRA, CDR2 YSYEKL. The CDR3 consists of 14 residues. With 4 bases clipped from V and 6 bases from J, the junction kept 6 bases outside the gene matches. The CDR3 nucleotides are TGCGCCAGCAGCCGGGGTCGACTAGCCAATGAGCAGTTCTTC. Encoded protein: CASSRGRLANEQFF.

The chain carries TRBV6-2 or TRBV6-3 and TRBJ1-5; possibly TRBD1 for D (6 bases). The CDR3 has 17 amino acids. Germline V gene lookup returns CDR1 MNHEY and CDR2 SVGEGT. The V and J ends lost 2 bases and 4 bases respectively, with 18 bases between them. The CDR3 region is CASSYPGRGMWNQPQHF. DNA for the CDR3: TGTGCCAGCAGTTACCCCGGCAGGGGAATGTGGAATCAGCCCCAGCATTTT.

This clone appeared a single time. The junction does not match germline at one end; this may be a read error. The J gene is TRBJ1-1, the V gene TRBV7-3, with D unresolved. Germline V lookup: CDR1 SGHTA, CDR2 FQGTGA. This CDR3 contains 13 residues. In DNA form, the CDR3 reads TGTGCCAGCAGCTTTTCCCGAGGGCGGGGAACGATCTTT. Amino acids: CASSFSRGRGTIF.

This chain links TRBV5-1 with TRBJ1-1; TRBD1 matches 9 bases. V gave up 3 bases and J gave up 4 bases; unmatched junction bases: 7. The CDR3 has 15 amino acids. The V gene's germline CDR1 is SGHRS and CDR2 YFSETQ. CDR3: CASSSRTGEVTEAFF. CDR3 DNA: TGCGCCAGCAGCTCCCGGACAGGGGAGGTCACTGAAGCTTTCTTT.

This clone was seen only once. This chain joins TRBV19 and TRBJ1-1, with 7 bases lining up with TRBD1. The CDR3 has 13 amino acids. With 6 bases clipped from V and 6 bases from J, the junction kept 7 bases outside the gene matches. Per germline, CDR1 LNHDA and CDR2 SQIVND (reference sequence). The CDR3: CASRSQGQAEAFF. CDR3 in DNA: TGTGCCAGTAGATCACAGGGGCAGGCTGAAGCTTTCTTT.

The chain carries TRBV2 and TRBJ2-7; weak D call: TRBD2 (6 bases). The CDR3 sequence is 15 residues long. Germline V lookup: CDR1 SNHLY, CDR2 FYNNEI. V was trimmed by 1 base and J by 2 bases, leaving 12 bases between them. In nucleotides, the CDR3 is TGTGCCAGCAGTGAAGTCCCGGGGGTCCCCTACGAGCAGTACTTC. Translated, it gives CASSEVPGVPYEQYF.

The chain has TRBV21-1 and TRBJ2-7; the table's D call TRBD1 went unverified against the DNA. TRBV21-1 is recorded as a pseudogene. This CDR3 has 15 amino acids. The CDR3 DNA follows: TGTGCCAGCAGCGAACAGGGGGCTGGCTCCTACGAGCAGTACTTC. Protein product: CASSEQGAGSYEQYF.

CDR3 sequence reads: CASSVDGNYGYTF. The CDR3 bases are TGTGCCAGCAGTGTTGACGGAAACTATGGCTACACCTTC. The chain couples TRBV2 to TRBJ1-2; no clear D. This CDR3 region has 13 residues. Between the trimmed V and J ends, which lost 4 bases and 2 bases, there was a span of 8 bases. CDR1 is SNHLY, CDR2 FYNNEI, per germline. Complete variable domain (other parts from reference TRBV2 and TRBJ1-2): EPEVTQTPSHQVTQMGQEVILRCVPISNHLYFYWYRQILGQKVEFLVSFYNNEISEKSEIFDDQFSVERPDGSNFTLKIRSTKLEDSAMYFCASSVDGNYGYTFGSGTRLTVV.

The DNA for the CDR3 is TGTGCCAGCAGGATCGGTGGATCTGCTGGTGAAGCTTTCTTT. It specifies CASRIGGSAGEAFF. The genes are TRBV27 and TRBJ1-1; D unclear. The V gene's germline CDR1 is MNHEY and CDR2 SMNVEV (reference sequence). Trimming pared 6 bases from V and 7 bases from J, leaving 18 bases between. The CDR3 length is 14 residues.

The gene calls are TRBV7-2 and TRBJ1-5; the match to TRBD1 covers 7 bases. Germline V gene lookup returns CDR1 SGHTA and CDR2 FQGNSA. The CDR3 spans 15 residues. The junction had 5 bases not matched to a gene; V was cut back by 2 bases and J by 4 bases. Here the CDR3 DNA reads TGTGCCAGCAGCTTAAACAGGGGTGAAAATCAGCCCCAGCATTTT. Its protein is CASSLNRGENQPQHF.

The chain links TRBV27 to TRBJ1-5; no firm D call. The CDR3 has 15 amino acids. Trimming took 6 bases from V and 2 from J, leaving 14 bases between them. Per the germline V gene, CDR1 is MNHEY and CDR2 is SMNVEV (reference sequence). DNA of the CDR3: TGTGCCAGCAGCCGGTCATACCAAGGCAATCAGCCCCAGCATTTT. Encoded protein: CASSRSYQGNQPQHF.

The V and J genes are TRBV6-6 and TRBJ2-7, with D uncertain. The length of the CDR3 is 13 residues. The V and J ends lost 6 bases and 4 bases respectively, with 13 bases between them. Germline V CDR1 and CDR2: MNHNY, SVGAGI (reference sequence). The CDR3: CASSPLGGYEQYF. The CDR3 DNA reads as TGTGCCAGCAGCCCCCTTGGTGGGTACGAGCAGTACTTC.

The chain has TRBV6-2 or TRBV6-3 and TRBJ1-2, with TRBD1 as a possible D gene (5 bases). The CDR3 contains 14 residues. Per the germline V gene, CDR1 is MNHEY and CDR2 is SVGEGT. The ends were cut back, 2 bases at V and 5 bases at J, with 12 bases in the middle. CDR3 DNA sequence: TGTGCCAGCAGTTACCCGGGACGGATATATGGCTACACCTTC. Residues: CASSYPGRIYGYTF.

The rearrangement links TRBV5-6 to TRBJ2-2, with D hard to call. The CDR3 runs to 15 residues. V dropped 1 base and J dropped 0 bases, with 7 bases sitting between them. Germline V gene lookup returns CDR1 SGHDT and CDR2 YYEEEE. In DNA form, the CDR3 reads TGTGCCAGCAGCTTGACACACGCGAACACCGGGGAGCTGTTTTTT. Translated: CASSLTHANTGELFF. Full variable domain (outside the CDR3, taken from reference TRBV5-6 and TRBJ2-2): DAGVTQSPTHLIKTRGQQVTLRCSPKSGHDTVSWYQQALGQGPQFIFQYYEEEERQRGNFPDRFSGHQFPNYSSELNVNALLLGDSALYLCASSLTHANTGELFFGEGSRLTVL.

The rearrangement uses TRBV19 and TRBJ2-7; D gene unclear. The CDR3 is 16 residues long. Germline loops: CDR1 LNHDA, CDR2 SQIVND (reference sequence). The ends were cut back, 4 bases at V and 4 bases at J, with 20 bases in the middle. The CDR3 reads CASSTTPGLIPYEQYF. The CDR3 DNA sequence: TGTGCCAGTAGTACGACGCCGGGCCTCATCCCTTACGAGCAGTACTTC.

This clone appeared many times. The chain combines TRBV9 with TRBJ2-1; D possibly corresponds to TRBD2 (6 bases). The germline gives CDR1 SGDLS, CDR2 YYNGEE. This CDR3 is 15 amino acids long. V was clipped by 4 bases and J by 4 bases, with 15 bases between them. Here the CDR3 reads CASSLSGSPYNEQFF. CDR3 DNA sequence: TGTGCCAGCAGCCTTAGCGGCTCCCCATACAATGAGCAGTTCTTC.

The table lists this clone with a few counts. V and J are TRBV18 and TRBJ1-2; perhaps TRBD1 as D (5 bases). The length of the CDR3 is 16 residues. Germline CDR1 and CDR2: KGHSH and LQKENI. Trimming took off 4 bases at V and 5 bases at J, with 20 bases between the two ends. The CDR3 coding sequence is TGTGCCAGCTCACGGGAGGGGTCTATCACGATTTATGGCTACACCTTC. Translating gives CASSREGSITIYGYTF.

The CDR3 region is CASSPGQGWAQYF. The CDR3 nucleotides are TGTGCCAGCTCACCGGGACAGGGTTGGGCGCAGTACTTC. The chain links TRBV18 to TRBJ2-7; 9 bases fit TRBD1. With 3 bases clipped from V and 9 bases from J, the junction kept 6 bases outside the gene matches. The CDR3 is 13 residues long. The germline gives CDR1 KGHSH, CDR2 LQKENI.

V and J are TRBV19 and TRBJ2-4, with 11 bases matching TRBD1. The CDR3 contains 15 residues. With 5 bases clipped from V and 6 bases from J, the junction kept 6 bases outside the gene matches. The germline V gene has CDR1 LNHDA and CDR2 SQIVND (reference sequence). The CDR3 DNA reads TGTGCCAGTAGTTCCTCCGGGACAGGGGGAAACATTCAGTACTTC. It encodes CASSSSGTGGNIQYF.

This clone was observed once. The chain carries TRBV7-2 and TRBJ2-5; D not certain. Trimming removed 5 bases at V and 1 base at J, with 14 bases between. The CDR3 length is 15 residues. The germline gives CDR1 SGHTA, CDR2 FQGNSA. CDR3: CASSRARASQETQYF. CDR3 sequence (DNA): TGTGCCAGCAGCCGCGCCCGGGCAAGCCAAGAGACCCAGTACTTC.